There are a few counts of the clone carrying this TCR beta chain. Its antigen is currently unknown. This record belongs to a study of immune heterogeneity within non-small cell lung tumors. Template input was genomic DNA from bulk tumor (about 600 ng per sample). Several biopsies per primary tumor were taken during surgery, spaced as far apart as possible. Those enrolled were patients newly diagnosed with untreated non-small cell lung cancer and undergoing curative surgery. Study-level findings and limits: Identical dominant CDR3 beta clonotypes recurred among a patient's tumor sites, alongside site-unique high-frequency clones. For local T-cell clonality, the correlation with local tumor mutational burden was moderate but significant (R approximately 0.34).

In germline, CDR1 is SGHNT, CDR2 YENEEA. CDR3 length: 14 residues. Trimming pared 6 bases from V and 3 bases from J, leaving 13 bases between. Amplifying TCR beta CDR3 involved multiplex PCR carried out with 32 V and 13 J primers. TCRdb re-derived calls from the multiplex PCR reads in MiXCR, one entry per CDR3 protein. Among 20,000 to 25,000 distinct CDR3 sequences listed, 27% were seen once. The TCR was taken from a man aged 40-49 years with non-small cell lung cancer. This chain joins TRBV11-3 and TRBJ2-3; possible D gene TRBD2, 6 bases. Sequenced material: lung tumor tissue. The CDR3 nucleotides read TGTGCCAGCAGTGGCCGGGGGTTGACAGATACGCAGTATTTT. Its translation: CASSGRGLTDTQYF.